This T cell receptor beta chain was retrieved from a study of cytomegalovirus exposure and HLA in healthy donors. Study summary: In an earlier analysis, 90 million to 120 million unique TCR beta sequences were found from about 190 million T cells.

Both 60 Vbeta primers and 13 Jbeta primers went into the PCR. Clones were read by immunoSEQ multiplex PCR, and TCRdb kept only the in-frame ones, dropping some. This sample has more than 15,000 clones; more than 60% occur once, and the top ten carry more than 3%. Comment on this clone: Its antigen is unknown.

Findings and caveats of the study: The likely explanation for a cluster of highly shared sequence variants was sequencing artifact. CMV antigen specificity of a few CMV-associated chains was confirmed in vitro. Common viral pathogens (according to a later analysis) appeared linked to several of the most significant clusters.

The CDR3 loop spans 13 amino acids. Germline V lookup: CDR1 SGHDN, CDR2 FVKESK. V was pared by 4 bases and J by 10 bases, with 7 bases of the junction left unmatched. The receptor comes from a man in his late teens or twenties in good health and CMV-seronegative. The specimen sequenced was PBMCs. The rearrangement uses TRBV14 and TRBJ2-1, with 7 bases that match TRBD2. CDR3 DNA: TGTGCCAGCAGCCTTACGCAGGGAGGGGAGCAGTTCTTC. This sequence encodes CASSLTQGGEQFF. Filled out from reference TRBV14 and TRBJ2-1, the complete variable domain reads EAGVTQFPSHSVIEKGQTVTLRCDPISGHDNLYWYRRVMGKEIKFLLHFVKESKQDESGMPNNRFLAERTGGTYSTLKVQPAELEDSGVYFCASSLTQGGEQFFGPGTRLTVL.